Reported below is one T cell receptor (beta chain). Its matching antigen is unknown. It was cDNA, reverse transcribed from extracted RNA, that served as the sequencing template. The repertoire was sequenced with immunoSEQ multiplex PCR; TCRdb's copy has only in-frame clones and lacks some. The sample shows 100,000 to 150,000 clones, roughly 58% of them seen only once. The data were obtained in a study of CD8+ T cells in alopecia areata. Punch biopsies of lesional scalp, plus peripheral blood, were taken from alopecia areata patients. The study's findings and limits: Between patients, shared TCR sequences were less clear than in mice. This was possibly due in part to HLA diversity in the patient population. Alopecia totalis/universalis scalp especially showed more expanded CD8+ clones than normal scalp.

The material was CD4+ T cells sorted from blood, obtained at week 0. The source is a human donor with alopecia areata.

The CDR3 DNA follows: TGTGCCAGCAGCTTAAAATTGAGCAGGGATGGTTCCGGGGAGCTGTTTTTT. Its protein is CASSLKLSRDGSGELFF. The chain combines TRBV7-2 with TRBJ2-2; weak D call: TRBD1 (5 bases). The germline CDR1 and CDR2 sequences are SGHTA and FQGNSA. The CDR3 covers 17 residues. V shed 2 bases and J shed 6 bases, with 19 bases lying between them.